The 30 T cell receptor beta chains below come from one sample, sequenced in a study of neurological immune-mediated disorders. TCRdb re-analysed the 5' RACE reads in MiXCR, keeping a single row per CDR3 protein. This table has about 14,000 distinct CDR3 sequences, 5.5% to 7% appearing once. The material sequenced was CD8+ T cells from blood. The origin of the receptors is a woman aged 40-49 years in good health.

The chain couples TRBV5-6 to TRBJ1-1; D remains unclear. The germline V gene has CDR1 SGHDT and CDR2 YYEEEE. Trimming pared 4 bases from V and 0 bases from J, leaving 16 bases between. The CDR3 consists of 16 residues. CDR3 protein: CASSPSGPPVNTEAFF. CDR3 DNA sequence: TGTGCCAGCAGCCCTTCCGGGCCCCCTGTGAACACTGAAGCTTTCTTT.

This clonotype was seen repeatedly, ten times or more. The V and J genes are TRBV7-6 and TRBJ1-1; 7 nucleotides match TRBD1. After removal of 7 bases from V and 4 bases from J, the junction contained 6 bases not matched to a gene. CDR1 is SGHVS and CDR2 is FNYEAQ in the germline V gene. The CDR3 length is 13 residues. This CDR3 is CASMRGQGTEAFF. Written as DNA, the CDR3 is TGTGCCAGCATGAGGGGGCAAGGCACTGAAGCTTTCTTT.

This clonotype was recorded at least ten times. The chain employs TRBV27 and TRBJ2-5; TRBD1 matches 7 bases. This CDR3 has 13 amino acids. Germline V lookup: CDR1 MNHEY, CDR2 SMNVEV (reference sequence). V was pared by 4 bases and J by 4 bases, with 3 bases of the junction left unmatched. DNA for the CDR3: TGTGCCAGCAGTTCCGAGGGGGCAGAGACCCAGTACTTC. Its translation: CASSSEGAETQYF.

This clonotype was observed many times. DNA of the CDR3: TGTGCCAGTAAACCCGATCGTCACGGGGAGCTGTTTTTT. It is translated as CASKPDRHGELFF. The chain employs TRBV19 and TRBJ2-2; D is uncertain. Per germline, CDR1 LNHDA and CDR2 SQIVND (reference sequence). Trimming cost V 7 bases and J 7 bases, with 13 bases left between them. The CDR3 contains 13 residues.

This clonotype was recorded at least ten times. The CDR3 sequence: CASSPVGLGSTFYEQYF. The CDR3 nucleotides are TGTGCCAGCAGTCCGGTGGGGCTCGGATCAACCTTCTACGAGCAGTACTTC. The rearrangement joins TRBV28 to TRBJ2-7; D might be TRBD1 (5 bases). CDR1 is MDHEN, CDR2 SYDVKM, per germline. The CDR3 contains 17 residues. V lost 5 bases and J 3 bases, leaving 23 bases between the germline ends. Based on the CDR3 plus reference TRBV28 and TRBJ2-7, the full variable domain is DVKVTQSSRYLVKRTGEKVFLECVQDMDHENMFWYRQDPGLGLRLIYFSYDVKMKEKGDIPEGYSVSREKKERFSLILESASTNQTSMYLCASSPVGLGSTFYEQYFGPGTRLTVT.

This clonotype was observed many times. The CDR3: CSATFQWGGPQHF. Here the CDR3 DNA reads TGCAGTGCTACGTTTCAATGGGGGGGGCCCCAGCATTTT. The V call is TRBV20-1, the J call TRBJ1-5; maybe TRBD1 (5 bases). The CDR3 spans 13 residues. CDR1 is DFQATT and CDR2 is SNEGSKA in the germline V gene (reference sequence). V dropped 4 bases and J dropped 9 bases, with 16 bases sitting between them.

This clonotype was found many times. J is TRBJ2-7 and V is TRBV28; 9 bases align to TRBD2. The CDR3 totals 15 residues. Germline V CDR1 and CDR2: MDHEN, SYDVKM. V shed 6 bases, J shed 5 bases, and the junction held 11 bases outside the gene matches. As DNA, the CDR3 is TGTGCCAGCAGGACGGGGGGGACTAGCAGGAACGAGCAGTACTTC. This codes for CASRTGGTSRNEQYF.

This clonotype was observed many times. The J gene is TRBJ2-3, the V gene TRBV9; D gene uncertain. CDR3 size: 15 residues. CDR1 is SGDLS and CDR2 is YYNGEE in the germline V gene. The V end was cut by 4 bases, the J end by 1 base, with 13 bases between. The CDR3 nucleotides read TGTGCCAGCAGCCCCCTCAGCGCTGGCACAGATACGCAGTATTTT. It specifies CASSPLSAGTDTQYF. Looking up the rest from reference TRBV9 and TRBJ2-3 gives the full variable domain: DSGVTQTPKHLITATGQRVTLRCSPRSGDLSVYWYQQSLDQGLQFLIQYYNGEERAKGNILERFSAQQFPDLHSELNLSSLELGDSALYFCASSPLSAGTDTQYFGPGTRLTVL.

Many counts were recorded for this clonotype. The chain joins TRBV28 to TRBJ2-5; 8 bases are a match to TRBD2. The V gene's germline CDR1 is MDHEN and CDR2 SYDVKM. This CDR3 has 16 residues. V was clipped by 5 bases and J by 3 bases; unmatched bases: 11. CDR3 protein: CASSPPGGVVEETQYF. The CDR3 DNA follows: TGTGCCAGCAGTCCTCCGGGGGGGGTGGTGGAAGAGACCCAGTACTTC.

This clonotype showed up many times. V and J are TRBV7-2 and TRBJ2-1, with 8 bases aligning to TRBD2. This CDR3 comprises 18 residues. Looked up from germline, CDR1 is SGHTA and CDR2 is FQGNSA. The trim removed 5 bases at V and 0 bases at J, leaving 12 bases unmatched. The CDR3 is CASSPPGRGVRSYNEQFF. CDR3 bases: TGTGCCAGCAGCCCTCCGGGGCGGGGGGTACGCTCCTACAATGAGCAGTTCTTC.

This clonotype was detected many times. The V and J genes are TRBV7-3 and TRBJ2-3; the match to TRBD1 covers 7 bases. CDR3 length: 15 residues. The germline V gene encodes CDR1 SGHTA and CDR2 FQGTGA. Trimming at V came to 6 bases and at J to 0 bases, leaving 6 bases not matched to a gene. The CDR3 reads CASSSTGSSTDTQYF. CDR3 bases: TGTGCCAGCAGTTCGACAGGGTCGAGCACAGATACGCAGTATTTT.

This clonotype was seen at least ten times. The chain has TRBV7-2 and TRBJ2-1, with a possible D match to TRBD2 (6 bases). Germline V gives CDR1 SGHTA, CDR2 FQGNSA. This CDR3 has 15 residues. Trimming removed 2 bases at V and 7 bases at J, with 15 bases between. Written as DNA, the CDR3 is TGTGCCAGCAGCTTATCGGGCTTTGCGGGAAATGAGCAGTTCTTC. Residues: CASSLSGFAGNEQFF.

This clonotype appeared many times. The CDR3 nucleotides are TGCGCCAGCAGCCAACTCGACAGAGTCACAGATACGCAGTATTTT. Encoded protein: CASSQLDRVTDTQYF. The rearrangement uses TRBV4-1 and TRBJ2-3; perhaps TRBD1 as D (5 bases). The CDR3 spans 15 residues. Trimming pared 2 bases from V and 2 bases from J, leaving 11 bases between. CDR1 is MGHRA and CDR2 is YSYEKL in the germline V gene.

This clonotype was observed many times. For the CDR3, the DNA is TGCAGTGCTAGAGTCCTAGCCCAGAGGGAGACCCAGTACTTC. Translation: CSARVLAQRETQYF. The chain uses TRBV20-1 and TRBJ2-5, with D possibly TRBD2 on 5 matching bases. From germline, CDR1 is DFQATT and CDR2 SNEGSKA (reference sequence). The CDR3 spans 14 residues. Trimming shortened V by 1 base and J by 5 bases, and 14 bases separated the two germline ends.

The table lists this clonotype with many counts. This chain joins TRBV5-1 and TRBJ1-1, with D unclear. V was shortened by 3 bases and J by 12 bases, with 12 bases between the two germline ends. This CDR3 region has 11 residues. Germline V gene data show CDR1 as SGHRS and CDR2 as YFSETQ. The CDR3 sequence: CASSSGQEPFF. The CDR3 DNA is TGCGCCAGCAGCTCAGGTCAGGAACCTTTCTTT.

This clonotype has at least ten counts. J is TRBJ2-7 and V is TRBV5-1; 11 nucleotides align to TRBD2. In germline, CDR1 is SGHRS, CDR2 YFSETQ. J lost 0 bases, V lost 4 bases, and 3 bases had no gene match. This CDR3 comprises 15 residues. CDR3 DNA: TGCGCCAGCAGCGCCACTAGCGGGGGCTCCTACGAGCAGTACTTC. Its translation: CASSATSGGSYEQYF. Together with reference TRBV5-1 and TRBJ2-7, the CDR3 gives the full variable domain: KAGVTQTPRYLIKTRGQQVTLSCSPISGHRSVSWYQQTPGQGLQFLFEYFSETQRNKGNFPGRFSGRQFSNSRSEMNVSTLELGDSALYLCASSATSGGSYEQYFGPGTRLTVT.

This clonotype was seen a few times. CDR3 loop: CASSRPADTQYF. DNA for the CDR3: TGTGCCAGCTCCAGGCCCGCAGATACGCAGTATTTT. The chain carries TRBV18 and TRBJ2-3; D remains ambiguous. The V and J ends lost 6 bases and 4 bases respectively, with 8 bases between them. The CDR3 extends over 12 amino acids. Germline V lookup: CDR1 KGHSH, CDR2 LQKENI.

This chain links TRBV7-9 with TRBJ2-7; possible D gene TRBD2, 5 bases. The CDR3 covers 12 residues. Germline assignment: CDR1 SEHNR and CDR2 FQNEAQ (reference sequence). The V and J ends lost 6 bases and 7 bases respectively, with 13 bases between them. The CDR3 loop is CASSFRPGEQYF. The DNA for the CDR3 is TGTGCCAGCAGTTTTCGACCGGGGGAGCAGTACTTC.

The chain combines TRBV5-1 with TRBJ2-1, with D unresolved. V lost 0 bases to trimming and J lost 2 bases, with 9 bases between them. Per germline, CDR1 SGHRS and CDR2 YFSETQ. The CDR3 sequence is 15 residues long. This chain's CDR3 is CASSLGLPPYNEQFF. CDR3 sequence (DNA): TGCGCCAGCAGCTTGGGACTGCCCCCCTACAATGAGCAGTTCTTC.

This clonotype is classed as medium-sized. The V and J genes are TRBV7-2 and TRBJ1-3; 7 bases are a match to TRBD1. V dropped 5 bases and J dropped 3; count of bases not matched to a gene: 7. The CDR3 is 15 amino acids. CDR1 and CDR2 (germline): SGHTA, FQGNSA. CDR3 sequence (DNA): TGTGCCAGCAGCCCCCAGGGGGTCTTTGGAAACACCATATATTTT. Its protein is CASSPQGVFGNTIYF. The full variable domain, in which reference TRBV7-2 and TRBJ1-3 provide the parts outside the CDR3, is GAGVSQSPSNKVTEKGKDVELRCDPISGHTALYWYRQSLGQGLEFLIYFQGNSAPDKSGLPSDRFSAERTGGSVSTLTIQRTQQEDSAVYLCASSPQGVFGNTIYFGEGSWLTVV.

The table lists this clonotype with many counts. The chain uses TRBV9 and TRBJ1-2, with 7 bases that match TRBD1. CDR1 is SGDLS, CDR2 YYNGEE, per germline. With V trimmed by 4 bases and J by 8 bases, 5 bases remained unmatched. This CDR3 has 12 amino acids. This chain's CDR3 is CASSSTGWGYTF. CDR3 DNA sequence: TGTGCCAGCAGCTCGACAGGGTGGGGCTACACCTTC.

This clonotype is medium-sized (0.01 to 0.1%) by share. This rearrangement joins TRBV6-2 or TRBV6-3 to TRBJ1-5; D is uncertain. Trimming stripped 3 bases from V and 6 bases from J, with 12 bases between. The CDR3 sequence is 14 residues long. Germline lookup yields CDR1 MNHEY and CDR2 SVGEGT. CDR3 amino acids: CASSYPGASQPQHF. DNA for the CDR3: TGTGCCAGCAGTTATCCCGGTGCGAGTCAGCCCCAGCATTTT.

This clonotype was recorded at least ten times. This sequence joins TRBV7-3 and TRBJ2-3; perhaps TRBD2 as D (5 bases). This CDR3 region has 12 residues. The ends were cut back, 5 bases at V and 6 bases at J, with 9 bases in the middle. Germline V gene sequence: CDR1 SGHTA, CDR2 FQGTGA. The CDR3 bases are TGTGCCAGCAGCCGGGGTTTCGATACGCAGTATTTT. This translates into CASSRGFDTQYF.

Ten or more counts support this clonotype. V gene TRBV14 combines with J gene TRBJ1-2, with D possibly TRBD1 on 5 matching bases. The germline V gene has CDR1 SGHDN and CDR2 FVKESK. The V and J ends lost 3 bases and 8 bases respectively, with 13 bases between them. The length of the CDR3 is 13 residues. The CDR3 bases are TGTGCCAGCAGCCAGCAGACAGACCAGGGCTACACCTTC. Translating gives CASSQQTDQGYTF. The variable domain in full, completed from reference TRBV14 and TRBJ1-2, reads EAGVTQFPSHSVIEKGQTVTLRCDPISGHDNLYWYRRVMGKEIKFLLHFVKESKQDESGMPNNRFLAERTGGTYSTLKVQPAELEDSGVYFCASSQQTDQGYTFGSGTRLTVV.

This clonotype was counted many times. J is TRBJ2-7 and V is TRBV12-3 or TRBV12-4; the D gene is possibly TRBD2 (6 bases). The CDR3 sequence is 13 residues long. Trimming shortened V by 7 bases and J by 4 bases, and 14 bases separated the two germline ends. The CDR3 loop reads CASTAGGSYEQYF. CDR3 bases: TGTGCCAGCACGGCCGGGGGTTCTTACGAGCAGTACTTC.

This clonotype was picked up many times. This chain joins TRBV9 and TRBJ1-2; possible D gene TRBD1, 6 bases. The CDR3 contains 16 residues. CDR1 and CDR2 (germline): SGDLS, YYNGEE. Trimming pared 1 base from V and 3 bases from J, leaving 16 bases between. The CDR3 region has the DNA TGTGCCAGCAGCGTAACGTCCCGAGGGGGGGACTATGGCTACACCTTC. It specifies CASSVTSRGGDYGYTF.

This clonotype was detected ten times or more. The chain carries TRBV29-1 and TRBJ2-1, with D possibly matching TRBD2 (5 bases). The germline V gene encodes CDR1 SQVTM and CDR2 ANQGSEA. V was shortened by 8 bases and J by 10 bases, with 21 bases between the two germline ends. The CDR3 contains 13 residues. DNA for the CDR3: TGCAGCTCCGGAGGATCTTGGACCGCCGAGCAGTTCTTC. Amino acids: CSSGGSWTAEQFF.

This clonotype was picked up many times. V is TRBV7-8 and J is TRBJ1-6, with a possible D match to TRBD1 (5 bases). Trimming removed 5 bases from V and 5 bases from J, with 13 bases in between. Per germline, CDR1 SGHVS and CDR2 FQNEAQ. The CDR3 covers 15 residues. CDR3 region: CASSPLPRDNSPLHF. Here the CDR3 DNA reads TGTGCCAGCAGCCCCCTGCCCAGGGATAATTCACCCCTCCACTTT.

In this sample, this clonotype turned up many times. The CDR3 DNA follows: TGTGCCAGCAGCCTCGGACTAGCGGGGTACAATGAGCAGTTCTTC. Its protein product is CASSLGLAGYNEQFF. The chain joins TRBV3-1 to TRBJ2-1; 12 bases are shared with TRBD2. The CDR3 runs to 15 residues. Germline assignment: CDR1 LGHDT and CDR2 YNNKEL (reference sequence). Unmatched junction bases numbered 2, after V lost 4 bases and J lost 4 bases.

This clonotype is deemed medium-sized. The gene calls are TRBV5-1 and TRBJ2-7; D is uncertain. This CDR3 is 11 amino acids long. The V end was cut by 4 bases, the J end by 1 base, with 3 bases between. CDR1 and CDR2 (germline): SGHRS, YFSETQ. CDR3 sequence: CASSGSYEQYF. The CDR3 coding sequence is TGCGCCAGCAGCGGATCCTACGAGCAGTACTTC.